This TCR beta chain was identified during a study of long-term antiretroviral therapy in people with HIV. Notes on the study in general: The study found narrower CDR3 length ranges in HIV repertoires than in controls.

The assay used was immunoSEQ (version v3.0), run at survey level. This table comes from immunoSEQ multiplex PCR, and its TCRdb copy is limited to in-frame clones, with some not included. The table lists fewer than 35,000 clones, more than 60% of them singletons. This clone was detected only once. Its antigen is not identified. The CDR3 runs 16 residues. Germline CDR1 reads LGHNA; CDR2 reads YNFKEQ. With V trimmed by 3 bases and J by 4 bases, 4 bases remained unmatched. This clonotype originated in a woman aged 45-65 years with HIV. The sequencing used unsorted PBMCs, collected 2 years after starting antiretroviral therapy. The chain couples TRBV4-2 to TRBJ1-3; 12 bases match TRBD1. The CDR3 coding sequence is TGTGCCAGCAGCCAGGGACAGGGGGCTCGAGGAAACACCATATATTTT. Protein: CASSQGQGARGNTIYF.